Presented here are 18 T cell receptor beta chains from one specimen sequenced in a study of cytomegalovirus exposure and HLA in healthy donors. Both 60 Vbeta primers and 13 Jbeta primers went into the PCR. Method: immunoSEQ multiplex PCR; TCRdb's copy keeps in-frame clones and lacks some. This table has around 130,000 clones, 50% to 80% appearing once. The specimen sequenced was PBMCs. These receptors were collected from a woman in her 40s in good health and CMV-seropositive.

The CDR3 reads CASRNGQREGETQYF. The CDR3 nucleotides are TGTGCCAGCAGAAATGGTCAGCGGGAGGGGGAGACCCAGTACTTC. This chain connects TRBV11-2 to TRBJ2-5; 10 bases align to TRBD2. V lost 6 bases to trimming and J lost 5 bases; unmatched junction nucleotides: 9. Germline V lookup: CDR1 SGHAT, CDR2 FQNNGV. This CDR3 comprises 15 residues.

This CDR3 reads CASSPLRDSYEQYF. The CDR3 DNA reads as TGTGCCAGCTCACCATTACGGGACTCCTACGAGCAGTACTTC. This chain links TRBV18 with TRBJ2-7; weak D call: TRBD2 (5 bases). V lost 2 bases, J lost 0 bases, and 8 bases lay in between. The CDR3 consists of 14 residues. Looked up from germline, CDR1 is KGHSH and CDR2 is LQKENI.

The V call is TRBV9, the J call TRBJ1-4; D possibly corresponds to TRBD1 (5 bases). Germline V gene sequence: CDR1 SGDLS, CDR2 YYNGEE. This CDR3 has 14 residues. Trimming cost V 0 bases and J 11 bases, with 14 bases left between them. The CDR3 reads CASSVEAGRGKLFF. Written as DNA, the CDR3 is TGTGCCAGCAGCGTAGAAGCAGGTCGGGGGAAACTGTTTTTT.

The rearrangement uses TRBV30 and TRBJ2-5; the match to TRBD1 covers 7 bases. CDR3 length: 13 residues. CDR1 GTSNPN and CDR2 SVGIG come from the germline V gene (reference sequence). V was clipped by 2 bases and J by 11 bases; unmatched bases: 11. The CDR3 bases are TGTGCCTGGAGTCTGGGGACAGTCCAGGGGCAGTACTTC. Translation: CAWSLGTVQGQYF.

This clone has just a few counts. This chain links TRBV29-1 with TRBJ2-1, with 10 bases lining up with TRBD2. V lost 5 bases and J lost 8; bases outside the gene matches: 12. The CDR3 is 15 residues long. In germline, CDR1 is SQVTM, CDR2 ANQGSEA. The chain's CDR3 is CSVTKGAGGPYEQFF. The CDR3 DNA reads TGCAGCGTTACAAAGGGAGCGGGAGGGCCCTATGAGCAGTTCTTC.

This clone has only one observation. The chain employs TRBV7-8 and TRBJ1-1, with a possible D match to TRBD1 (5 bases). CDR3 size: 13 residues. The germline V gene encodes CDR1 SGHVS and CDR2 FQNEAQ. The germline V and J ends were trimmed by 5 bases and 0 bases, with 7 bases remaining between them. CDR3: CASSVQVNTEAFF. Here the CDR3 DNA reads TGTGCCAGCAGCGTACAGGTGAACACTGAAGCTTTCTTT.

In nucleotides, the CDR3 is TGTGCCAGCAGCAATGACGGGGGACGCCCGATCACAGATACGCAGTATTTT. Translating gives CASSNDGGRPITDTQYF. The rearrangement uses TRBV5-8 and TRBJ2-3; possible D gene TRBD2, 6 bases. The V gene's germline CDR1 is SGHTS and CDR2 YDEGEE. The CDR3 consists of 17 residues. V lost 4 bases and J lost 2, with 20 bases in between.

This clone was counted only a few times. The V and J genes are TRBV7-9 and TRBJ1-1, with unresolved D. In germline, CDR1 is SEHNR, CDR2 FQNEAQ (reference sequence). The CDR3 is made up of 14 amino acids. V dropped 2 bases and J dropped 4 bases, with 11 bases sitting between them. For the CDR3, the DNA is TGTGCCAGCAGCTTAACTGAAGGCGGCACTGAAGCTTTCTTT. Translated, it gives CASSLTEGGTEAFF.

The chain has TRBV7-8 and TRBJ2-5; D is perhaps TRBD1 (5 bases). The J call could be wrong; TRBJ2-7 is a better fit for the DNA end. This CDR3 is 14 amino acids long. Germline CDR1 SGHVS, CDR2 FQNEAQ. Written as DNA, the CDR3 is TGTGCCAGCAGCTTCACACAGGTCAACTACGAGCAGTACTTC. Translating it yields CASSFTQVNYEQYF.

The CDR3 nucleotides read TGCGCCAGCAGCTTGTACAGGGGGCCTGGCTACACCTTC. Amino acids: CASSLYRGPGYTF. The genes are TRBV5-1 and TRBJ1-2, with TRBD1 matching 9 bases. Germline V gives CDR1 SGHRS, CDR2 YFSETQ. This CDR3 spans 13 amino acids. Trimming removed 1 base from V and 7 bases from J; junction bases left unmatched: 2.

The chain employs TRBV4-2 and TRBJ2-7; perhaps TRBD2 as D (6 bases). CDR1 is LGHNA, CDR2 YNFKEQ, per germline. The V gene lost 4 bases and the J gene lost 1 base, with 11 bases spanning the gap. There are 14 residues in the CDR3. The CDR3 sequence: CASSRAGTSYEQYF. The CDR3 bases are TGTGCCAGCAGCCGAGCCGGGACTTCCTACGAGCAGTACTTC.

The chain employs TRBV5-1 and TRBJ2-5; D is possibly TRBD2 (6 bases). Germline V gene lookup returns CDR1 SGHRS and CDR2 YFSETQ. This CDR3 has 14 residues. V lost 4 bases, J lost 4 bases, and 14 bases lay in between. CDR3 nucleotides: TGCGCCAGCAGCCTGGAGGGGCAGGGAGAGACCCAGTACTTC. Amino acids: CASSLEGQGETQYF.

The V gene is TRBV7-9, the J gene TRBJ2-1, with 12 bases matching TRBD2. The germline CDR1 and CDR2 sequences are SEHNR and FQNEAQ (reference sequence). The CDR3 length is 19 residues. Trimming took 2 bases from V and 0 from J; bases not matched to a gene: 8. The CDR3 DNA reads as TGTGCCAGCAGCTTATTCCTAGCGGGAGGGTTTAGCTCCTACAATGAGCAGTTCTTC. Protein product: CASSLFLAGGFSSYNEQFF.

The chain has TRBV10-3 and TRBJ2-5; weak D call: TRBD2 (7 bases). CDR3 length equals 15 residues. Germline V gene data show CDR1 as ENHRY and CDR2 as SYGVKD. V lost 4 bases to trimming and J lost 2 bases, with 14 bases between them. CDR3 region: CAISVGGGGQETQYF. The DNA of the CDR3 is TGTGCCATCAGTGTCGGAGGGGGGGGACAAGAGACCCAGTACTTC.

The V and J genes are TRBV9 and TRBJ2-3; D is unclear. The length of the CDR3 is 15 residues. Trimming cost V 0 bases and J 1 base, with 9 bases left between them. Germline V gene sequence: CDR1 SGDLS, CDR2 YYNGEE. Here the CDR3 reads CASSVAARGTDTQYF. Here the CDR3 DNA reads TGTGCCAGCAGCGTAGCAGCGAGAGGCACAGATACGCAGTATTTT.

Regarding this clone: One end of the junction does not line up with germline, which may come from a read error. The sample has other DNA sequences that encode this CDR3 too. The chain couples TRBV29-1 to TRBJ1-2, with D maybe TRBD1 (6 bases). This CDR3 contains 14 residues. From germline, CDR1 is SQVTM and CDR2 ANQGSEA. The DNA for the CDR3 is TGTAGCGTTGAGGGTGACAGGAGCGGCTATGGCTACACCTTC. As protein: CSVEGDRSGYGYTF.

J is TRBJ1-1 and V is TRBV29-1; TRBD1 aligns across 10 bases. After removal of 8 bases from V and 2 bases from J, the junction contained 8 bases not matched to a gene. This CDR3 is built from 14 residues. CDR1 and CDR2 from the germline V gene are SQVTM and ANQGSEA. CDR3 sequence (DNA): TGCAGCATACGACAGGGGGCGCTTAACACTGAAGCTTTCTTT. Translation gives CSIRQGALNTEAFF.

CDR3 bases: TGTGCCAGTAGTACCGGACTGCGGGGGGCCAAGAATGAGCAGTTCTTC. Its translation is CASSTGLRGAKNEQFF. The chain couples TRBV19 to TRBJ2-1; 8 nucleotides agree with TRBD2. This CDR3 has 16 residues. The germline gives CDR1 LNHDA, CDR2 SQIVND (reference sequence). Trimming removed 4 bases from V and 7 bases from J; junction bases left unmatched: 12.